This T cell receptor (beta chain) was profiled in a study of cytomegalovirus exposure and HLA in healthy donors. In the case of this clone: Its antigen is still unknown.

Findings and limits, study-wide: Most TCR sequences were seen very rarely across donors, but some public TCRs occurred in many. Previous analysis showed most TCR beta V segments were productive about 87% or about 30% of the time. Sequences of the TCR beta chain were said to predict the HLA-A and HLA-B alleles of most subjects accurately.

Primers for the PCR totalled 60 Vbeta and 13 Jbeta. TCRdb's table, derived via immunoSEQ multiplex PCR, lists solely in-frame clones and lacks some. The repertoire holds 200,000 to 300,000 clones, with around 84% as singletons. Although they were nominally healthy when sampled, donors likely had unrecorded immune exposures. This CDR3 region has 16 residues. Looked up from germline, CDR1 is SGDLS and CDR2 is YYNGEE. V dropped 4 bases and J dropped 1; count of bases not matched to a gene: 6. Sequenced material: PBMCs. The chain uses TRBV9 and TRBJ2-3, with 10 bases lining up with TRBD1. The TCR comes from a girl aged 2 to 10 in good health and CMV-seronegative. The CDR3 bases are TGTGCCAGCAGCTCTCGACAGGGGGCTGGCACAGATACGCAGTATTTT. It is translated as CASSSRQGAGTDTQYF.